This T cell receptor (beta chain) was retrieved from a study of CD4+ T cells in melanoma. Turning to this clone: What it binds is unknown.

Repertoires were generated with immunoSEQ multiplex PCR, while TCRdb's copy carries only in-frame clones and drops some. The repertoire holds roughly 15,000 clones, around 77% seen once, with roughly 12% in the top ten. Overall study findings and caveats: A reported correlation linked neoantigen-specific CD4+ T cells to CD8+, macrophage and B cell function.

The source is a human donor with melanoma. Sequencing input: cells from a culture (not recorded whether cultured in vitro).

In DNA, the CDR3 is TGCGCCAGCAGTGAATCCTACACCGGGGAGCTGTTTTTT. Translated, it gives CASSESYTGELFF. This chain joins TRBV10-2 and TRBJ2-2; D not resolved. The CDR3 totals 13 residues. The V end was cut by 3 bases, the J end by 3 bases, with 5 bases between. Germline CDR1 WSHSY, CDR2 SAAADI.